This T cell receptor beta chain derives from a study of blood T cell repertoires in COVID-19 (dated by TCRdb to 2018 to 2021). The study in broad terms: Collaborator samples came from the United States, Italy and Spain and covered acute and convalescent phases of COVID-19. The prospective study material was composed of cDNA or gDNA derived from T cells, B-cell-depleted T cells, or PBMCs. Where available, HLA class I and class II types were taken from metadata supplied by the sample provider and were not determined by assay-based typing. Samples came from the ongoing ImmuneRACE study (first 160 participants) plus 1,254 subjects from 6 global collaborators. Deeply sampled blood TCRbeta repertoires from subjects exposed to, actively infected with, or recovered from COVID-19 were included in the dataset. Nearly every sample came with metadata listing a de-identified subject ID, COVID-19 status, age in years and sex. The repertoires were released in a freely available public database meant as a resource for research on the immune response to SARS-CoV-2.

CDR1 is given as MRHNA and CDR2 as SNTAGT, both from the germline V gene. V is cut by 6 bases and J by 7 bases, and the space between the germline ends is 18 bases. There are 15 amino acids in the CDR3, from cysteine to phenylalanine inclusive. The retained sequence is limited to the CDR3, 45 bases, with the frame set at the first base. Collaborating institutions collected whole blood in K2EDTA tubes following their own protocols. For TCRbeta analysis, collaborator samples were shipped as frozen whole blood, as isolated PBMCs, or as DNA extracted from either sample type. Comments on this clone: Its antigen has not been determined. Base-call qualities are not available, and no considerably larger clone is one nucleotide away.

General study outcomes and caveats: The amount of clinical and demographic metadata varied by source and participant and was provided uncurated.

TCRbeta CDR3 regions were amplified from genomic DNA by means of the immunoSEQ Assay, a bias-controlled multiplex PCR. As for the original processing: The number of nucleated cells in each sample was estimated by amplification of reference gene primers within the assay. To quantify the absolute abundance of each unique TCRbeta CDR3 rearrangement, sequence reads were collapsed and filtered. For each sample, productive Simpson clonality was calculated by taking the square root of Simpson's diversity index across productive rearrangements. As stored in TCRdb, this immuneACCESS dataset retains in-frame rearrangements with V and J assigned. A fraction of the clones does not appear; measured against another copy, unresolved V genes explain less than half of the discrepancy, and the remainder lacks a known reason. V and J calls and clone size are given by that table; D and trimming were obtained from the DNA. This sample holds about 380,000 clones; almost 90% were observed only once. The top ten clones comprise 6.5% of the sample.

Material for sequencing was peripheral blood. The sequence was obtained from a man aged 18 to 30 with active or convalescent COVID-19. Recombination joined TRBV6-4 with TRBJ2-2, and the D gene may be TRBD2, 6 bases matching. The CDR3 amino acid sequence is: CASRPGGAGFGELFF. The nucleotide sequence is TGTGCCAGCAGGCCTGGCGGAGCGGGTTTCGGGGAGCTGTTTTTT.